One sample yielded the 9 T cell receptor beta chains listed below, sequenced in a study of CD8 T cells in ankylosing spondylitis. TCRdb ran MiXCR on the 5' RACE reads and lists one entry per CDR3 protein. Here the sample spans 250,000 to 350,000 distinct CDR3 sequences, under 25% being singletons. The source material was blood, either unsorted or a sorted T cell fraction (not recorded which). The receptors derive from a female donor with ankylosing spondylitis or in good health (not recorded which).

In its sample, this clonotype was seen many times. V and J are TRBV28 and TRBJ2-7, with unresolved D. Trimming took off 6 bases at V and 0 bases at J, with 6 bases between the two ends. CDR1 and CDR2 (germline): MDHEN, SYDVKM. The CDR3 covers 12 residues. The CDR3 DNA reads as TGTGCCAGCAGAAAGGACTCCTACGAGCAGTACTTC. Translated, it gives CASRKDSYEQYF.

This clonotype was picked up many times. This rearrangement joins TRBV12-3 or TRBV12-4 to TRBJ1-1, with D possibly being TRBD1 (6 bases). V dropped 7 bases and J dropped 4 bases, with 16 bases sitting between them. This CDR3 has 14 residues. CDR3 sequence: CASNQQGRGTEAFF. The CDR3 nucleotides read TGTGCCAGCAACCAACAGGGCCGAGGCACTGAAGCTTTCTTT.

This sequence joins TRBV7-2 and TRBJ2-7, with TRBD1 as a possible D gene (7 bases). With 5 bases removed from V and 5 bases from J, the gap between germline ends came to 16 bases. The CDR3 is made up of 14 amino acids. Germline V gene lookup returns CDR1 SGHTA and CDR2 FQGNSA. Here the CDR3 reads CASSAGQPFDEQYF. In DNA, the CDR3 is TGTGCCAGCAGCGCGGGACAGCCTTTCGACGAGCAGTACTTC.

This clonotype has only a few counts. The chain has TRBV7-6 and TRBJ1-1; no reliable D call. Germline CDR1 and CDR2: SGHVS and FNYEAQ. Deletions cut 0 bases from V and 0 bases from J, with 8 bases between. CDR3 length equals 15 residues. The CDR3 protein is CASSLASNVNTEAFF. CDR3 in DNA: TGTGCCAGCAGCTTAGCTAGCAACGTGAACACTGAAGCTTTCTTT. Filled out from reference TRBV7-6 and TRBJ1-1, the complete variable domain reads GAGVSQSPRYKVTKRGQDVALRCDPISGHVSLYWYRQALGQGPEFLTYFNYEAQQDKSGLPNDRFSAERPEGSISTLTIQRTEQRDSAMYRCASSLASNVNTEAFFGQGTRLTVV.

This clonotype occurred a few times. The rearrangement uses TRBV5-4 and TRBJ1-1; D is undetermined. Germline CDR1 reads SGHNT; CDR2 reads YYREEE (reference sequence). The CDR3 contains 14 residues. V was cut by 4 bases and J by 1 base, with 11 bases left in between. In nucleotides, the CDR3 is TGTGCCAGCAGCGCAGAGGGCAGGAACACTGAAGCTTTCTTT. It yields the protein CASSAEGRNTEAFF.

This clonotype was seen a few times. The rearrangement uses TRBV7-9 and TRBJ2-5; D unresolved. The CDR3 extends over 13 amino acids. Trimming took 4 bases from V and 4 from J, leaving 10 bases between them. Germline V lookup: CDR1 SEHNR, CDR2 FQNEAQ (reference sequence). CDR3 region: CASSSWSPETQYF. The CDR3 bases are TGTGCCAGCAGCTCCTGGTCACCAGAGACCCAGTACTTC.

This rearrangement joins TRBV7-2 to TRBJ2-7, with unresolved D. The V gene's germline CDR1 is SGHTA and CDR2 FQGNSA. The CDR3 contains 14 residues. V gave up 0 bases and J gave up 2 bases, with 8 bases separating them. CDR3: CASSLAAPPYEQYF. CDR3 bases: TGTGCCAGCAGCTTAGCCGCCCCTCCCTACGAGCAGTACTTC. Supplemented by reference TRBV7-2 and TRBJ2-7, the full variable domain reads GAGVSQSPSNKVTEKGKDVELRCDPISGHTALYWYRQSLGQGLEFLIYFQGNSAPDKSGLPSDRFSAERTGGSVSTLTIQRTQQEDSAVYLCASSLAAPPYEQYFGPGTRLTVT.

The gene calls are TRBV7-2 and TRBJ2-1, with 8 positions matching TRBD2. This CDR3 is 15 amino acids long. Germline V gene lookup returns CDR1 SGHTA and CDR2 FQGNSA. With V trimmed by 1 base and J by 8 bases, 7 bases remained unmatched. The CDR3 region is CASSLDSGLGDEQFF. In DNA, the CDR3 is TGTGCCAGCAGCTTAGACTCGGGACTAGGCGATGAGCAGTTCTTC.

The J gene is TRBJ2-7, the V gene TRBV6-1, with D possibly matching TRBD2 (5 bases). Looked up from germline, CDR1 is MNHNS and CDR2 is SASEGT. CDR3 size: 13 residues. Trimming stripped 6 bases from V and 3 bases from J, with 12 bases between. CDR3 loop: CASSPLAHYEQYF. The CDR3 DNA follows: TGTGCCAGCAGCCCTCTAGCCCACTACGAGCAGTACTTC.